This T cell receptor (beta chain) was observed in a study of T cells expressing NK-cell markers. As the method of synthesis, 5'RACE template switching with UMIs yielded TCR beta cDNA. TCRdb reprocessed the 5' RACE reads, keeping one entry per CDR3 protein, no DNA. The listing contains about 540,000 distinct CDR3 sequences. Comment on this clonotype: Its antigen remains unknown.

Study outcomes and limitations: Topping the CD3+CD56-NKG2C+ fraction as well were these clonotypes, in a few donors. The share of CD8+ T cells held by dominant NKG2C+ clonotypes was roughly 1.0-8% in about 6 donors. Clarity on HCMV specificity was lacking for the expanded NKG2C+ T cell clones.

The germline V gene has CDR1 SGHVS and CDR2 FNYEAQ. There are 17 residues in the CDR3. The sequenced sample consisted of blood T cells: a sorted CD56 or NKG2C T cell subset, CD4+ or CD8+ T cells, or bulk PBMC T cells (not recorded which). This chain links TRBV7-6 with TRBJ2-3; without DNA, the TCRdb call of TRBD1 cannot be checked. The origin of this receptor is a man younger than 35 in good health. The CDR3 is CASSHIGQGRSTDTQYF.